The 21 T cell receptor beta chains below all came from one sample that was sequenced in a study of quantifying T cell responses using KT2 cells. Whole-study context: TCR alpha and beta constant-region primers primed reverse transcription of RNA.

Each cDNA got a UMI-containing oligo ligated at its 3' end. An equimolar mix of RC1.1 and RC1.2 primed the beta chain across TRBC1 and TRBC2. TCRdb reanalysed the UMI-ligation and nested PCR reads using MiXCR and keeps one entry per CDR3 protein. This table has 42,000 or so distinct CDR3 sequences, around 15% appearing once. Material for sequencing was PBMCs spiked with cells of the T cell clone KT2. All receptors come from a human donor.

V is TRBV2 and J is TRBJ1-1; D ambiguous. This CDR3 is 12 amino acids long. Germline CDR1 and CDR2: SNHLY and FYNNEI. Trimming stripped 6 bases from V and 5 bases from J, with 10 bases between. CDR3 protein: CASSEGSTEAFF. The CDR3 region has the DNA TGTGCCAGCAGCGAGGGTAGTACTGAAGCTTTCTTT.

The chain employs TRBV2 and TRBJ1-4; 7 bases fit TRBD1. Trimming cost V 6 bases and J 8 bases; bases outside gene matches: 12. This CDR3 contains 15 residues. Per germline, CDR1 SNHLY and CDR2 FYNNEI. The CDR3 sequence is CASRPTGESQEKLFF. CDR3 DNA: TGTGCCAGCAGGCCTACAGGGGAGTCTCAGGAAAAACTGTTTTTT.

The chain carries TRBV20-1 and TRBJ1-1; no definite D call. The CDR3 runs to 13 residues. Per the germline V gene, CDR1 is DFQATT and CDR2 is SNEGSKA (reference sequence). V gave up 0 bases and J gave up 4 bases, with 9 bases separating them. CDR3 DNA: TGCAGTGCTAGAGATCCGGGTTTCACTGAAGCTTTCTTT. Translating gives CSARDPGFTEAFF.

This clonotype was seen only a few times. The CDR3 DNA reads as TGTGCCAGCAGCTATCAGTCTCCGGTCGGAGAGACCCAGTACTTC. This gives the protein CASSYQSPVGETQYF. The chain employs TRBV5-6 and TRBJ2-5; D gene ambiguous. The CDR3 is 15 residues long. Trimming left V 3 bases short and J 4 bases short, with 16 bases between. Germline V gene sequence: CDR1 SGHDT, CDR2 YYEEEE.

There are many counts of this clonotype. J is TRBJ2-5 and V is TRBV12-3 or TRBV12-4; D is tentatively TRBD1 or TRBD2 (5 bases each). Trimming pared 5 bases from V and 5 bases from J, leaving 18 bases between. CDR3 size: 15 residues. CDR3 amino acids: CASSPGRGAGETQYF. Here the CDR3 DNA reads TGTGCCAGCAGTCCCGGTCGAGGGGCTGGGGAGACCCAGTACTTC.

The rearrangement links TRBV30 to TRBJ2-3, with D uncertain. The CDR3 covers 13 residues. Germline V gene sequence: CDR1 GTSNPN, CDR2 SVGIG (reference sequence). V was shortened by 0 bases and J by 3 bases, with 7 bases between the two germline ends. CDR3 protein: CAWSVRPTDTQYF. The CDR3 nucleotides are TGTGCCTGGAGTGTACGTCCAACAGATACGCAGTATTTT.

This clonotype was observed a few times. The CDR3 sequence is CASSLAENKWAKNIQYF. The CDR3 DNA is TGTGCCAGCAGCTTAGCCGAAAACAAGTGGGCCAAAAACATTCAGTACTTC. The V and J genes are TRBV11-2 and TRBJ2-4, with D uncertain. V was trimmed by 1 base and J by 1 base, leaving 14 bases between them. The CDR3 length is 17 residues. Germline values: CDR1 SGHAT, CDR2 FQNNGV.

This chain joins TRBV6-5 and TRBJ1-1; D unclear. The CDR3 is made up of 14 amino acids. V lost 2 bases and J 2 bases, leaving 9 bases between the germline ends. CDR1 MNHEY and CDR2 SVGAGI come from the germline V gene. CDR3 in DNA: TGTGCCAGCAGTTACAGTCTGGGAAACACTGAAGCTTTCTTT. Protein: CASSYSLGNTEAFF.

At least ten counts were recorded for this clonotype. V usage is TRBV7-6 and J usage is TRBJ2-5; possible D gene TRBD2, 7 bases. Germline lookup yields CDR1 SGHVS and CDR2 FNYEAQ. V lost 4 bases and J 4 bases, leaving 19 bases between the germline ends. This CDR3 is 16 amino acids long. CDR3 sequence: CASSSGGGGRVETQYF. The CDR3 DNA is TGTGCCAGCAGCTCCGGGGGCGGGGGCAGAGTAGAGACCCAGTACTTC.

This clonotype was counted at least ten times. The rearrangement joins TRBV7-8 to TRBJ1-5; D remains ambiguous. The CDR3 totals 17 residues. Looked up from germline, CDR1 is SGHVS and CDR2 is FQNEAQ. The V end lost 3 bases, the J end lost 4 bases, and 19 bases lay between the germline ends. Here the CDR3 DNA reads TGTGCCAGCAGCTTTTCTTCCTTTTCTAAGCGAAATCAGCCCCAGCATTTT. It translates to CASSFSSFSKRNQPQHF.

V is TRBV20-1 and J is TRBJ2-5; D is possibly TRBD1 (7 bases). Germline assignment: CDR1 DFQATT and CDR2 SNEGSKA (reference sequence). The CDR3 is 15 amino acids. Trimming removed 6 bases at V and 5 bases at J, with 22 bases between. The CDR3 sequence: CSAKYPGGLGETQYF. In DNA form, the CDR3 reads TGCAGTGCCAAATACCCAGGGGGACTGGGGGAGACCCAGTACTTC.

The chain couples TRBV7-2 to TRBJ2-3, with 11 bases aligning to TRBD2. Germline assignment: CDR1 SGHTA and CDR2 FQGNSA. The CDR3 sequence is 16 residues long. With V trimmed by 4 bases and J by 2 bases, 5 bases remained unmatched. For the CDR3, the DNA is TGTGCCAGCAGCTCCGGACTAGCGGGCTACACAGATACGCAGTATTTT. Translation gives CASSSGLAGYTDTQYF.

This clonotype was observed a few times. This chain joins TRBV20-1 and TRBJ1-1; D ambiguous. The V end was cut by 3 bases, the J end by 3 bases, with 8 bases between. This CDR3 is built from 12 residues. Germline V lookup: CDR1 DFQATT, CDR2 SNEGSKA (reference sequence). The CDR3 coding sequence is TGCAGTGCTAGTCAGGCTGACACTGAAGCTTTCTTT. This translates into CSASQADTEAFF.

The rearrangement uses TRBV7-6 and TRBJ2-6; 7 nucleotides match TRBD1. The V gene's germline CDR1 is SGHVS and CDR2 FNYEAQ. The V segment lost 7 bases and the J segment 0 bases; nucleotides outside the gene matches: 6. The CDR3 totals 16 residues. Here the CDR3 reads CASTRDRPSGANVLTF. The CDR3 nucleotides read TGTGCCAGCACCAGGGACAGACCCTCTGGGGCCAACGTCCTGACTTTC.

The V call is TRBV12-3 or TRBV12-4, the J call TRBJ2-5; 9 bases map to TRBD1. Trimming took 4 bases from V and 2 from J; bases not matched to a gene: 2. This CDR3 contains 14 residues. CDR3 DNA sequence: TGTGCCAGCAGTTCCGGACAGGGGCAAGAGACCCAGTACTTC. This codes for CASSSGQGQETQYF.

This sequence joins TRBV7-2 and TRBJ2-3; TRBD2 matches at 8 bases. This CDR3 is 18 amino acids long. Trimming at V came to 5 bases and at J to 2 bases, leaving 15 bases not matched to a gene. CDR1 SGHTA and CDR2 FQGNSA come from the germline V gene. This chain's CDR3 is CASSLTPVAGPPTDTQYF. CDR3 DNA: TGTGCCAGCAGCCTCACTCCAGTAGCGGGACCCCCCACAGATACGCAGTATTTT.

The CDR3 nucleotides read TGTGCCAGCAGCCTCAGCGCCTTGAGCTCTGGGGCCAACGTCCTGACTTTC. Translated, it gives CASSLSALSSGANVLTF. This chain joins TRBV11-3 and TRBJ2-6; D is undetermined. The CDR3 has 17 residues. Per germline, CDR1 SGHNT and CDR2 YENEEA. Trimming left V 5 bases short and J 0 bases short, with 14 bases between.

Ten or more counts support this clonotype. The V gene is TRBV9, the J gene TRBJ2-7, with D maybe TRBD2 (6 bases). Trimming cost V 0 bases and J 6 bases, with 19 bases left between them. Germline CDR1 and CDR2: SGDLS and YYNGEE. The CDR3 has 16 residues. The CDR3 protein is CASSVAGREGGSEQYF. CDR3 bases: TGTGCCAGCAGCGTAGCTGGTAGGGAAGGAGGGAGCGAGCAGTACTTC.

This clonotype was counted only a few times. The chain joins TRBV6-2 or TRBV6-3 to TRBJ2-5, with D hard to call. Germline CDR1 and CDR2: MNHEY and SVGEGT. The CDR3 loop spans 14 amino acids. Trimming pared 0 bases from V and 2 bases from J, leaving 7 bases between. The CDR3 is CASSYSGPQETQYF. Written as DNA, the CDR3 is TGTGCCAGCAGTTACTCCGGCCCACAAGAGACCCAGTACTTC.

The V call is TRBV30, the J call TRBJ2-7; no definite D call. The CDR3 length is 15 residues. The V end lost 1 base, the J end lost 3 bases, and 16 bases lay between the germline ends. Germline V CDR1 and CDR2: GTSNPN, SVGIG (reference sequence). The DNA of the CDR3 is TGTGCCTGGAGTGATGGGGTGTGGTCGGGCTACGAGCAGTACTTC. Translation gives CAWSDGVWSGYEQYF.

This clonotype has a handful of counts. This chain links TRBV14 with TRBJ2-7, with unresolved D. This CDR3 has 15 residues. With 0 bases removed from V and 2 bases from J, the gap between germline ends came to 11 bases. CDR1 and CDR2 from the germline V gene are SGHDN and FVKESK. CDR3: CASSQDFGGTYEQYF. CDR3 coding DNA: TGTGCCAGCAGCCAAGATTTCGGCGGAACCTACGAGCAGTACTTC.